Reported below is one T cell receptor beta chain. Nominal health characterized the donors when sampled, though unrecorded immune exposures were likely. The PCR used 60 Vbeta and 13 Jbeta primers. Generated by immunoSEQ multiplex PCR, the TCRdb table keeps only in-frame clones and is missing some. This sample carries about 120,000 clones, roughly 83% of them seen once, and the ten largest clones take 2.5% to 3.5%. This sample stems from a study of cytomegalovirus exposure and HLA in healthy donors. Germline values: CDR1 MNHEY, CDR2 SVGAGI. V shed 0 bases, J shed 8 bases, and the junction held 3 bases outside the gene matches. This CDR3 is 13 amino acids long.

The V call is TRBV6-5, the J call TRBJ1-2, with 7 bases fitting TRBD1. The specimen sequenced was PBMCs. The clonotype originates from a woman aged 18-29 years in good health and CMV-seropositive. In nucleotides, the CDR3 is TGTGCCAGCAGTTACTCGGACAGGTCCGGCTACACCTTC. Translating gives CASSYSDRSGYTF.